The 22 T cell receptor beta chains listed next were all sequenced from one sample in a study of shared clonotypes between healthy human individuals. The table came from immunoSEQ multiplex PCR; TCRdb's copy has only in-frame clones and leaves some out. The sample has nearly 2 million clones; around 96% are singletons. Naive-designated CD8 cells lacked CD45RO, were positively enriched for CCR7, and omitted terminally differentiated effector memory CD45RA+ cells. Sequencing input: naive CD8+ T cells sorted from blood. The receptors here all came from a young man in good health.

The CDR3 DNA sequence: TGTGCCAGCAGTTTGAGGGGAAGAGATGAAAAACTGTTTTTT. Translation: CASSLRGRDEKLFF. The chain uses TRBV27 and TRBJ1-4; a weak D match, TRBD1 (5 bases). This CDR3 contains 14 residues. Between the trimmed V and J ends, which lost 3 bases and 6 bases, there was a span of 11 bases. Germline V gene lookup returns CDR1 MNHEY and CDR2 SMNVEV (reference sequence).

In DNA form, the CDR3 reads TGTGCCAGCAGACCCGGGGGAATGAACACTGAAGCTTTCTTT. Its translation: CASRPGGMNTEAFF. The V call is TRBV2, the J call TRBJ1-1, with TRBD1 as a possible D gene (5 bases). This CDR3 is built from 14 residues. V shed 6 bases and J shed 0 bases, with 11 bases lying between them. Germline V gives CDR1 SNHLY, CDR2 FYNNEI.

The CDR3 bases are TGTGCCAGCAGTTTGACTAGCGCCTACAATGAGCAGTTCTTC. It codes for CASSLTSAYNEQFF. This sequence joins TRBV6-5 and TRBJ2-1; TRBD2 agrees at 8 bases. This CDR3 region has 14 residues. The V gene's germline CDR1 is MNHEY and CDR2 SVGAGI. V dropped 4 bases and J dropped 2; count of bases not matched to a gene: 1.

As regards this clone: In the same sample, other DNA sequences code for this CDR3. The chain couples TRBV27 to TRBJ2-2; D gene uncertain. CDR1 and CDR2 from the germline V gene are MNHEY and SMNVEV (reference sequence). The CDR3 is 14 amino acids. Trimming cost V 3 bases and J 2 bases, with 7 bases left between them. CDR3 nucleotides: TGTGCCAGCAGTTTGGGCAGCAACACCGGGGAGCTGTTTTTT. This gives the protein CASSLGSNTGELFF.

V gene TRBV13 combines with J gene TRBJ2-3; 13 bases agree with TRBD2. V was clipped by 3 bases and J by 6 bases; unmatched bases: 6. The CDR3 length is 16 residues. Germline CDR1 reads PRHDT; CDR2 reads FYEKMQ (reference sequence). The CDR3 nucleotides are TGTGCCAGCAGCTTGGGACTAGCGGGGATAGGGGATACGCAGTATTTT. Its protein product is CASSLGLAGIGDTQYF.

The chain has TRBV7-9 and TRBJ2-7, with 10 nucleotides matching TRBD1. CDR1 and CDR2 (germline): SEHNR, FQNEAQ (reference sequence). The junction had 9 bases not matched to a gene; V was cut back by 5 bases and J by 2 bases. The CDR3 contains 16 residues. CDR3 nucleotide sequence: TGTGCCAGCAGCCCCCAGGCAGGGACAGGGGCCTACGAGCAGTACTTC. This encodes CASSPQAGTGAYEQYF.

The rearrangement links TRBV11-2 to TRBJ1-1; D perhaps matches TRBD1 (5 bases). V lost 4 bases and J 5 bases, leaving 11 bases between the germline ends. The V gene's germline CDR1 is SGHAT and CDR2 FQNNGV. This CDR3 is 13 amino acids long. Here the CDR3 reads CASSSRGKTEAFF. The CDR3 DNA is TGTGCCAGCAGCTCACGGGGGAAAACTGAAGCTTTCTTT.

On this clone: Other nucleotide sequences from this sample produce the same CDR3. The rearrangement links TRBV4-1 to TRBJ2-7; TRBD2 aligns across 10 bases. V lost 0 bases, J lost 0 bases, and 2 bases stayed unmatched. The CDR3 sequence is 16 residues long. CDR1 is MGHRA, CDR2 YSYEKL, per germline. CDR3 region: CASSQEASGSSYEQYF. CDR3 in DNA: TGCGCCAGCAGCCAAGAAGCTAGCGGGAGCTCCTACGAGCAGTACTTC.

The chain combines TRBV6-5 with TRBJ2-2; D is ambiguous. V was shortened by 0 bases and J by 5 bases, with 10 bases between the two germline ends. The CDR3 has 15 amino acids. Germline V CDR1 and CDR2: MNHEY, SVGAGI. CDR3 region: CASSYSNYETGELFF. In DNA, the CDR3 is TGTGCCAGCAGTTACTCGAATTATGAGACCGGGGAGCTGTTTTTT.

This clone appeared a single time. The chain uses TRBV25-1 and TRBJ2-5; D remains ambiguous. V dropped 4 bases and J dropped 5 bases, with 11 bases sitting between them. The germline V gene has CDR1 MGHDK and CDR2 SYGVNS. This CDR3 is 13 amino acids long. CDR3 protein: CASSGWGNETQYF. CDR3 nucleotide sequence: TGTGCCAGCAGTGGGTGGGGTAACGAGACCCAGTACTTC. The whole variable domain, remainder taken from reference TRBV25-1 and TRBJ2-5, is EADIYQTPRYLVIGTGKKITLECSQTMGHDKMYWYQQDPGMELHLIHYSYGVNSTEKGDLSSESTVSRIRTEHFPLTLESARPSHTSQYLCASSGWGNETQYFGPGTRLLVL.

The V gene is TRBV6-5, the J gene TRBJ2-7; D gene ambiguous. The germline V gene has CDR1 MNHEY and CDR2 SVGAGI. The CDR3 sequence is 13 residues long. Trimming took off 0 bases at V and 3 bases at J, with 6 bases between the two ends. The CDR3 bases are TGTGCCAGCAGTTACTCGGAAGTCTACGAGCAGTACTTC. Amino acid sequence: CASSYSEVYEQYF.

The V call is TRBV28, the J call TRBJ2-1, with D perhaps TRBD1 (5 bases). The length of the CDR3 is 14 residues. V was clipped by 1 base and J by 8 bases, with 12 bases between them. The V gene's germline CDR1 is MDHEN and CDR2 SYDVKM. The CDR3 DNA sequence: TGTGCCAGCAGTTTATTGCAGGGTGCGGATGAGCAGTTCTTC. Protein product: CASSLLQGADEQFF.

This chain links TRBV7-2 with TRBJ2-7; 13 nucleotides agree with TRBD2. The J segment lost 0 bases and the V segment lost 3 bases, leaving 8 bases of the junction unmatched. CDR3 length: 18 amino acids. Looked up from germline, CDR1 is SGHTA and CDR2 is FQGNSA. CDR3 in amino acids: CASSLGLAGFPSSYEQYF. The CDR3 nucleotides read TGTGCCAGCAGCTTGGGACTAGCGGGGTTCCCTAGCTCCTACGAGCAGTACTTC.

The rearrangement joins TRBV11-2 to TRBJ2-2; 10 bases align to TRBD2. V lost 4 bases, J lost 1 base, and 3 bases stayed unmatched. Germline V lookup: CDR1 SGHAT, CDR2 FQNNGV. This CDR3 has 16 amino acids. The CDR3 is CASSSRLAGNTGELFF. The CDR3 coding sequence is TGTGCCAGCAGCTCAAGACTAGCGGGGAACACCGGGGAGCTGTTTTTT. The full variable domain, in which reference TRBV11-2 and TRBJ2-2 provide the parts outside the CDR3, is EAGVAQSPRYKIIEKRQSVAFWCNPISGHATLYWYQQILGQGPKLLIQFQNNGVVDDSQLPKDRFSAERLKGVDSTLKIQPAKLEDSAVYLCASSSRLAGNTGELFFGEGSRLTVL.

The rearrangement uses TRBV7-9 and TRBJ2-1, with 9 bases identical to TRBD2. This CDR3 has 16 residues. Trimming took 7 bases from V and 7 from J; bases not matched to a gene: 14. Germline CDR1 and CDR2: SEHNR and FQNEAQ (reference sequence). CDR3 sequence: CASTQGYLAGSNEQFF. The CDR3 DNA sequence: TGTGCCAGCACCCAGGGGTATCTAGCGGGGTCAAATGAGCAGTTCTTC.

The V and J genes are TRBV11-2 and TRBJ2-1; D is unclear. Germline V gene sequence: CDR1 SGHAT, CDR2 FQNNGV. Trimming stripped 1 base from V and 9 bases from J, with 7 bases between. The CDR3 extends over 12 amino acids. CDR3 nucleotide sequence: TGTGCCAGCAGCTTAGGTTTGGGTGAGCAGTTCTTC. Its protein is CASSLGLGEQFF.

The chain is built from TRBV5-1 and TRBJ2-7; TRBD1 might be the D (6 bases). Germline assignment: CDR1 SGHRS and CDR2 YFSETQ. The CDR3 extends over 13 amino acids. V was clipped by 10 bases and J by 3 bases, with 17 bases between them. For the CDR3, the DNA is TGCGCCCCTCGAACCTCAGGGGTCTACGAGCAGTACTTC. It yields the protein CAPRTSGVYEQYF.

V is TRBV4-1 and J is TRBJ2-5; 11 bases agree with TRBD2. V lost 4 bases and J lost 5; bases outside the gene matches: 6. Germline V CDR1 and CDR2: MGHRA, YSYEKL. CDR3 length: 15 residues. CDR3 DNA sequence: TGCGCCAGCAGCCTTAGCGGGGGGGCCGGGGAGACCCAGTACTTC. Its translation: CASSLSGGAGETQYF.

The DNA for the CDR3 is TGTGCCAGCGGACAGGGCAACTACGAGCAGTACTTC. Its protein product is CASGQGNYEQYF. V and J are TRBV27 and TRBJ2-7; 8 bases fit TRBD1. With V trimmed by 8 bases and J by 3 bases, 3 bases remained unmatched. In germline, CDR1 is MNHEY, CDR2 SMNVEV (reference sequence). The CDR3 runs 12 residues.

V gene TRBV30 combines with J gene TRBJ1-1, with D perhaps matching TRBD1 (6 bases). The CDR3 loop spans 11 amino acids. The V and J ends lost 8 bases and 2 bases respectively, with 9 bases between them. Germline CDR1 GTSNPN, CDR2 SVGIG (reference sequence). CDR3 DNA sequence: TGTGCCCGGGACATTAACACTGAAGCTTTCTTT. It encodes CARDINTEAFF. Supplemented by reference TRBV30 and TRBJ1-1, the full variable domain reads SQTIHQWPATLVQPVGSPLSLECTVEGTSNPNLYWYRQAAGRGLQLLFYSVGIGQISSEVPQNLSASRPQDRQFILSSKKLLLSDSGFYLCARDINTEAFFGQGTRLTVV.

Concerning this clone itself: Additional DNA sequences in this sample encode the identical CDR3. The chain employs TRBV19 and TRBJ2-1; D not certain. From germline, CDR1 is LNHDA and CDR2 SQIVND (reference sequence). CDR3 size: 12 residues. Deletions cut 0 bases from V and 6 bases from J, with 3 bases between. The CDR3 bases are TGTGCCAGTAGTATAGAGGGCAATGAGCAGTTCTTC. Protein product: CASSIEGNEQFF.

V usage is TRBV5-6 and J usage is TRBJ2-3, with D possibly TRBD1 on 7 matching bases. Trimming left V 0 bases short and J 1 base short, with 12 bases between. Germline V gene lookup returns CDR1 SGHDT and CDR2 YYEEEE. The length of the CDR3 is 16 residues. The chain's CDR3 is CASSLEGRGGTDTQYF. CDR3 DNA sequence: TGTGCCAGCAGCTTGGAAGGCAGGGGGGGCACAGATACGCAGTATTTT.